The T cell receptor beta chain under discussion was sequenced for a study of OX40 agonist ivuxolimab in advanced cancers. In the study overall: As their treatment, patients were administered ivuxolimab, an agonistic anti-OX40 (CD134) antibody. Patients were dosed intravenously with ivuxolimab at 0.01 to 10 mg/kg every 2 weeks.

Study results and limitations: There were, on average, more expanded clones in CD8+ T cells than in CD4+.

Assay used: immunoSEQ multiplex PCR; TCRdb lists only in-frame clones, some missing. The sample comprises 70,000 or so clones, over 80% of which are singletons, and nearly 0.8% rests with the top ten. The CDR3 extends over 16 amino acids. Deletions cut 2 bases from V and 8 bases from J, with 19 bases between. Germline values: CDR1 KGHSH, CDR2 LQKENI. Notes on this clone: The antigen remains unidentified.

The specimen was CD4+ or CD8+ T cells sorted from blood, collected in a trial of the OX40 agonist ivuxolimab. The J gene is TRBJ2-1, the V gene TRBV18, with D possibly matching TRBD1 (5 bases). The source is an adult with an advanced solid tumor such as melanoma, head and neck, liver or kidney cancer. CDR3 nucleotides: TGTGCCAGCTCACCAATACTCATTGGGGCTGGAGATGAGCAGTTCTTC. Its translation: CASSPILIGAGDEQFF. Full variable domain (missing parts from reference TRBV18 and TRBJ2-1): NAGVMQNPRHLVRRRGQEARLRCSPMKGHSHVYWYRQLPEEGLKFMVYLQKENIIDESGMPKERFSAEFPKEGPSILRIQQVVRGDSAAYFCASSPILIGAGDEQFFGPGTRLTVL.